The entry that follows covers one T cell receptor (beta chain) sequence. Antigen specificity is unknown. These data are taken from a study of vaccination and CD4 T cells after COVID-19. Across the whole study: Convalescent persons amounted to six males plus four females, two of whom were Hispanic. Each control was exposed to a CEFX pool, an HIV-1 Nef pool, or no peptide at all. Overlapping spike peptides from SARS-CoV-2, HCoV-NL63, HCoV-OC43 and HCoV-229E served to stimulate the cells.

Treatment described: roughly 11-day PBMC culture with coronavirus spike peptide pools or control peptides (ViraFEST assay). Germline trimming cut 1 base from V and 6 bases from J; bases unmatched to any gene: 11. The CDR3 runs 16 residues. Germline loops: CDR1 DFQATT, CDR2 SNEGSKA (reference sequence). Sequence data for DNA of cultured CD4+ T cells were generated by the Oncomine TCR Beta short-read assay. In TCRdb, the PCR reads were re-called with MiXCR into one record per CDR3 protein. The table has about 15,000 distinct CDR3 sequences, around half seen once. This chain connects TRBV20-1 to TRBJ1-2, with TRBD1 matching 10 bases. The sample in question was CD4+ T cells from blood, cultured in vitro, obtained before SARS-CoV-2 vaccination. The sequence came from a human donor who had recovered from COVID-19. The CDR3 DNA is TGCAGTGCTAGAGCTTTGGGACAGGGGTTCATCAATGGCTACACCTTC. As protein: CSARALGQGFINGYTF.